This T cell receptor (beta chain) was sequenced for a study of blood T cell repertoires in COVID-19. Germline CDR1 and CDR2: SNHLY and FYNNEI. The V gene end was trimmed by 6 bases and the J gene end by 4 bases; junction bases not matched to a gene: 8. CDR3 length: 15 residues. The method was immunoSEQ multiplex PCR; TCRdb's version includes in-frame clones alone and lacks a portion of them. The sample holds just over 350,000 clones, 87% seen once. The J gene is TRBJ2-3, the V gene TRBV2; 9 bases map to TRBD2. Sample: PBMCs or T cells enriched from blood (not recorded which). The TCR sequence derives from a woman in her twenties or thirties who had recovered from COVID-19. CDR3 in amino acids: CASSVAGAPPDTQYF. CDR3 coding DNA: TGTGCCAGCAGCGTAGCGGGGGCGCCTCCAGATACGCAGTATTTT.